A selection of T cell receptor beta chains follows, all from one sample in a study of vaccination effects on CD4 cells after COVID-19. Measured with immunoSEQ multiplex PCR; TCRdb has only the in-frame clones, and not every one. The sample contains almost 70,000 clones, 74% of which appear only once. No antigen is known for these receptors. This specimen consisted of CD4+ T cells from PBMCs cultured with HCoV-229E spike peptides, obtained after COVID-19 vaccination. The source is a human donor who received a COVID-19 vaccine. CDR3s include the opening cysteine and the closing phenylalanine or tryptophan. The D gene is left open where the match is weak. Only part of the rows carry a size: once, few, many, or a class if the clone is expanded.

CDR3 DNA: TGTGCCAGCAGCGTACCGGGGGGAAAGACCCAGTACTTC
CDR3 protein: CASSVPGGKTQYF
V gene: TRBV9
D gene: TRBD2
J gene: TRBJ2-5
clone size: NA

CDR3 DNA: TGTGCCAGCAGCTTAGGGGGGCTGTGGAATGAGCAGTTCTTC
CDR3 protein: CASSLGGLWNEQFF
V gene: TRBV11-3
D gene: NA
J gene: TRBJ2-1
clone size: NA

CDR3 DNA: TGTGCCAGCAGTTTATTTAGCGGGGTCGCGAACACCGGGGAGCTGTTTTTT
CDR3 protein: CASSLFSGVANTGELFF
V gene: TRBV27
D gene: TRBD2
J gene: TRBJ2-2
clone size: NA

CDR3 DNA: TGTGCCAGCAGCGAAGGGCTGCACACCGGGGAGCTGTTTTTT
CDR3 protein: CASSEGLHTGELFF
V gene: TRBV6-1
D gene: NA
J gene: TRBJ2-2
clone size: few

CDR3 DNA: TGCAGCGTGGGGCAGGGGGCAAACAATGAGCAGTTCTTC
CDR3 protein: CSVGQGANNEQFF
V gene: TRBV29-1
D gene: TRBD1
J gene: TRBJ2-1
clone size: few

CDR3 DNA: TGCGCCAGCAGTTCAGAGAACACCGGGGAGCTGTTTTTT
CDR3 protein: CASSSENTGELFF
V gene: TRBV5-1
D gene: NA
J gene: TRBJ2-2
clone size: NA

CDR3 DNA: TGCGCCAGCAGCCAAGAGGCGCCGAACACCGGGGAGCTGTTTTTT
CDR3 protein: CASSQEAPNTGELFF
V gene: TRBV4-1
D gene: NA
J gene: TRBJ2-2
clone size: once

CDR3 DNA: TGTGCCAGCAGCCCACAAGGATATGGCTACACCTTC
CDR3 protein: CASSPQGYGYTF
V gene: TRBV6-5
D gene: NA
J gene: TRBJ1-2
clone size: NA

CDR3 DNA: TGTGCCAGCAGCCCGACAGGGGTCAATCAGCCCCAGCATTTT
CDR3 protein: CASSPTGVNQPQHF
V gene: TRBV6-4
D gene: TRBD1
J gene: TRBJ1-5
clone size: once

CDR3 DNA: TGTGCCTGGAGTGTCTCGTTACCCCCCCAGAAACTGTTTTTT
CDR3 protein: CAWSVSLPPQKLFF
V gene: TRBV30
D gene: NA
J gene: TRBJ1-4
clone size: NA

CDR3 DNA: TGCGCCAGCAGCTTGGTGGCTTCAACTGGGGCCAACGTCCTGACTTTC
CDR3 protein: CASSLVASTGANVLTF
V gene: TRBV5-1
D gene: NA
J gene: TRBJ2-6
clone size: NA

CDR3 DNA: TGTGCCAGCAGCAGTACAGGGGGCCAGTACAATGAGCAGTTCTTC
CDR3 protein: CASSSTGGQYNEQFF
V gene: TRBV5-6
D gene: TRBD1
J gene: TRBJ2-1
clone size: NA

CDR3 DNA: TGTGCCAGCAGTTACTCCCGAGGACAGGAGCACACTGAAGCTTTCTTT
CDR3 protein: CASSYSRGQEHTEAFF
V gene: TRBV6-5
D gene: TRBD1
J gene: TRBJ1-1
clone size: NA